This TCR beta chain was documented in a study of cytomegalovirus exposure and HLA in healthy donors. The overall study: Falling in the Caucasian-associated ancestry cluster were less than 85% of approximately 400 genotyped donors. Overall study findings and caveats: Investigators reported 150 to 200 TCR beta chains as tied to cytomegalovirus. Per a prior analysis, the majority of TCR beta V segments were productive roughly 90% or roughly 30% of the time. Evidence from a later analysis indicated that most CMV-associated TCR beta chains looked HLA-restricted.

Use of 60 Vbeta and 13 Jbeta primers characterized the PCR. Repertoires were generated with immunoSEQ multiplex PCR, while TCRdb's copy carries only in-frame clones and drops some. The repertoire holds 85,000 to 90,000 clones, with around 90% as singletons. Germline V gene lookup returns CDR1 MNHNS and CDR2 SASEGT. Germline trimming cut 4 bases from V and 4 bases from J; bases unmatched to any gene: 6. The CDR3 has 15 residues. A note on this clone: Its antigen remains unknown.

Sequenced: PBMCs. The chain joins TRBV6-1 to TRBJ2-7; the match to TRBD2 covers 11 bases. The clonotype comes from a young man in good health and CMV-seronegative. The CDR3 reads CASSALAGVSYEQYF. CDR3 nucleotide sequence: TGTGCCAGCAGTGCACTAGCGGGAGTAAGTTACGAGCAGTACTTC.